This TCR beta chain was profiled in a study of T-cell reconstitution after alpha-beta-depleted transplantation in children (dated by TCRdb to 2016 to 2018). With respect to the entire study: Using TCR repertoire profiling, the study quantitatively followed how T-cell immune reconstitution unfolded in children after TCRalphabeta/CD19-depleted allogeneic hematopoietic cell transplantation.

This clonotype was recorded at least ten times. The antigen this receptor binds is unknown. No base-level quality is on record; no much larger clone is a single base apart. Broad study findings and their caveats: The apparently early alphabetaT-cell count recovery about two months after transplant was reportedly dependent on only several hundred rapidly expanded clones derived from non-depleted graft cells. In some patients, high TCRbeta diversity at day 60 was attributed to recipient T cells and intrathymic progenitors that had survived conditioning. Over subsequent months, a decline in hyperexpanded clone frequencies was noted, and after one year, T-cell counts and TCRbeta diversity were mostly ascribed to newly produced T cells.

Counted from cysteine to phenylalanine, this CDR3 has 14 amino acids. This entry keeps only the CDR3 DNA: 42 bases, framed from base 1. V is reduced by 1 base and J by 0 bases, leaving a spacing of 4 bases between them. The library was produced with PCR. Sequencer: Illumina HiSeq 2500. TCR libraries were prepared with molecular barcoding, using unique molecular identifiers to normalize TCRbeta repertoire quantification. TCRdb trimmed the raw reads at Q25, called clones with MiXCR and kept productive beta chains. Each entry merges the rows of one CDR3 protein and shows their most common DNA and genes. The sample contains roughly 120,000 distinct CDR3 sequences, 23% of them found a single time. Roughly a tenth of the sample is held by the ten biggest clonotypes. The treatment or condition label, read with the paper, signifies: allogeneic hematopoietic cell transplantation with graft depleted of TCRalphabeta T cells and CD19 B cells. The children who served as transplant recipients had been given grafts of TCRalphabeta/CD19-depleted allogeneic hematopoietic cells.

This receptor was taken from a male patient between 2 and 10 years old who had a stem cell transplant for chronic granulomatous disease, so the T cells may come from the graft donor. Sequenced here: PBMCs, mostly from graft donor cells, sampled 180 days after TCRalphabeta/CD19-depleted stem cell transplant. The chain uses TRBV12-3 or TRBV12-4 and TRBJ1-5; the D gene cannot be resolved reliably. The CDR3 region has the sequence CASSLVGSNQPQHF. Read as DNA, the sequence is TGTGCCAGCAGTTTAGTGGGTAGCAATCAGCCCCAGCATTTT.